The 23 T cell receptor beta chains reported below all come from one sample, sequenced in a study of T cell responses to AZD1222 COVID-19 vaccine. Profiled with immunoSEQ multiplex PCR; TCRdb holds only in-frame clones, not every one. This sample yields around 110,000 clones, of which approximately 86% are seen a single time; approximately 10% belongs to the top ten. The sample in question was peripheral blood, obtained on day 0 of AZD1222 vaccination. The source of these receptors is an adult in good health.

The chain combines TRBV5-1 with TRBJ2-2; possibly TRBD1 for D (6 bases). CDR1 SGHRS and CDR2 YFSETQ come from the germline V gene. The CDR3 consists of 14 residues. The V and J ends lost 6 bases and 7 bases respectively, with 16 bases between them. In nucleotides, the CDR3 is TGCGCCAGCACCCCTCAACAGGGAATCGGGGAGCTGTTTTTT. Translating it yields CASTPQQGIGELFF.

This rearrangement joins TRBV18 to TRBJ2-2; D gene ambiguous. The CDR3 covers 13 residues. The germline CDR1 and CDR2 sequences are KGHSH and LQKENI. V lost 1 base to trimming and J lost 6 bases, with 6 bases between them. The CDR3 is CASSPRQAGELFF. Here the CDR3 DNA reads TGTGCCAGCTCACCACGGCAGGCCGGGGAGCTGTTTTTT.

This chain links TRBV27 with TRBJ1-1, with D perhaps TRBD1 (6 bases). Germline loops: CDR1 MNHEY, CDR2 SMNVEV (reference sequence). V was pared by 2 bases and J by 7 bases, with 14 bases between. CDR3 length: 14 residues. The CDR3 loop is CASSLPGTRNEAFF. As DNA, the CDR3 is TGTGCCAGCAGTTTACCCGGGACACGGAATGAAGCTTTCTTT.

This sequence joins TRBV7-3 and TRBJ2-2; perhaps D is TRBD1 or TRBD2 (5 bases each). V was clipped by 4 bases and J by 2 bases, with 11 bases between them. The V gene's germline CDR1 is SGHTA and CDR2 FQGTGA. There are 15 residues in the CDR3. The CDR3 DNA sequence: TGTGCCAGCAGCTCGACCGGGACCAACACCGGGGAGCTGTTTTTT. This sequence encodes CASSSTGTNTGELFF. The variable domain in full, completed from reference TRBV7-3 and TRBJ2-2, reads GAGVSQTPSNKVTEKGKYVELRCDPISGHTALYWYRQSLGQGPEFLIYFQGTGAADDSGLPNDRFFAVRPEGSVSTLKIQRTERGDSAVYLCASSSTGTNTGELFFGEGSRLTVL.

V gene TRBV25-1 combines with J gene TRBJ1-2; D remains unclear. The V and J ends lost 6 bases and 5 bases respectively, with 10 bases between them. The CDR3 consists of 12 residues. Germline V gives CDR1 MGHDK, CDR2 SYGVNS. The CDR3 loop reads CASSTELYGYTF. CDR3 nucleotide sequence: TGTGCCAGCAGCACAGAACTTTATGGCTACACCTTC.

The rearrangement links TRBV2 to TRBJ2-7; no definite D call. The V gene's germline CDR1 is SNHLY and CDR2 FYNNEI. Trimming pared 4 bases from V and 3 bases from J, leaving 7 bases between. The CDR3 is 12 amino acids. CDR3 DNA sequence: TGTGCCAGCAGTGGAGACGGCTACGAGCAGTACTTC. Translated: CASSGDGYEQYF.

The CDR3 region has the DNA TGTGCCAGCAGTTGGGGACAGGGTACGAACACCGGGGAGCTGTTTTTT. Amino acid sequence: CASSWGQGTNTGELFF. The V and J genes are TRBV27 and TRBJ2-2; 9 positions agree with TRBD1. V shed 4 bases and J 0 bases; nucleotides not matched to a gene: 3. CDR1 MNHEY and CDR2 SMNVEV come from the germline V gene (reference sequence). The CDR3 is 16 residues long.

The chain has TRBV6-5 and TRBJ2-5, with no clear D. V was trimmed by 5 bases and J by 1 base, leaving 14 bases between them. Germline V lookup: CDR1 MNHEY, CDR2 SVGAGI. The CDR3 runs to 15 residues. Here the CDR3 DNA reads TGTGCCAGCAGTACTGGCCCGGTTCGCCAAGAGACCCAGTACTTC. Translation: CASSTGPVRQETQYF.

This rearrangement joins TRBV27 to TRBJ2-7; maybe TRBD2 (6 bases). The CDR3 loop spans 16 amino acids. The V end lost 6 bases, the J end lost 3 bases, and 21 bases lay between the germline ends. In germline, CDR1 is MNHEY, CDR2 SMNVEV (reference sequence). The CDR3: CASSQVYRLEIYEQYF. CDR3 coding DNA: TGTGCCAGCAGCCAAGTTTACAGACTAGAAATCTACGAGCAGTACTTC.

The V gene is TRBV28, the J gene TRBJ1-3, with 8 nucleotides matching TRBD1. CDR3 length: 20 residues. The V and J ends lost 1 base and 0 bases, in that order; junction bases with no gene match: 14. CDR1 and CDR2 from the germline V gene are MDHEN and SYDVKM. CDR3 amino acids: CASSLFTYSQGASSGNTIYF. The CDR3 nucleotides are TGTGCCAGCAGTTTATTCACCTACAGCCAGGGGGCCTCCTCTGGAAACACCATATATTTT.

The chain employs TRBV5-1 and TRBJ2-1, with TRBD1 identical over 8 bases. J was trimmed by 6 bases and V by 5 bases; bases with no gene match: 10. The CDR3 covers 15 residues. In germline, CDR1 is SGHRS, CDR2 YFSETQ. This CDR3 reads CASRSSGTGANEQFF. Here the CDR3 DNA reads TGCGCCAGCAGATCTTCCGGGACAGGCGCCAATGAGCAGTTCTTC.

CDR3 nucleotides: TGTGCCAGCCGCCGTGTCGGCTTTGGGGGCTACACCTTC. Amino acids: CASRRVGFGGYTF. The rearrangement joins TRBV11-2 to TRBJ1-2; D not certain. This CDR3 region has 13 residues. V lost 8 bases and J lost 8, with 18 bases in between. The germline gives CDR1 SGHAT, CDR2 FQNNGV.

V and J are TRBV7-2 and TRBJ1-1; 7 bases are shared with TRBD1. Germline CDR1 is SGHTA and CDR2 is FQGNSA. J lost 11 bases, V lost 4 bases, and 10 bases had no gene match. This CDR3 has 13 residues. The CDR3 region has the DNA TGTGCCAGCAGCTGGCTTCAAGGACAGGTCGCTTTCTTT. Its protein product is CASSWLQGQVAFF.

A few counts support this clone. The DNA of the CDR3 is TGTGCCAGCAGCTTAGTGGAGGGGGCGAGGACTGAAGCTTTCTTT. Translating it yields CASSLVEGARTEAFF. The chain is built from TRBV11-2 and TRBJ1-1, with 7 positions matching TRBD1. Germline-derived CDR1 and CDR2 are SGHAT and FQNNGV. Unmatched junction bases numbered 7, after V lost 1 base and J lost 5 bases. This CDR3 is built from 15 residues.

The rearrangement joins TRBV5-6 to TRBJ2-3, with 9 bases identical to TRBD1. The CDR3 has 15 amino acids. The V and J ends lost 4 bases and 3 bases, in that order; junction bases with no gene match: 6. Germline V lookup: CDR1 SGHDT, CDR2 YYEEEE. The CDR3, as DNA: TGTGCCAGCAGCGCTAGACAGGGGGTGACAGATACGCAGTATTTT. It yields the protein CASSARQGVTDTQYF.

CDR3 DNA: TGTGCCTGGACAGGGGGCGGCTATGGCTACACCTTC. This gives the protein CAWTGGGYGYTF. The chain uses TRBV30 and TRBJ1-2; 8 bases are shared with TRBD1. The CDR3 sequence is 12 residues long. Germline V CDR1 and CDR2: GTSNPN, SVGIG (reference sequence). J lost 4 bases, V lost 4 bases, and 2 bases had no gene match.

The chain uses TRBV7-2 and TRBJ2-7, with D uncertain. In germline, CDR1 is SGHTA, CDR2 FQGNSA. The CDR3 is 14 amino acids. Trimming removed 3 bases at V and 0 bases at J, with 9 bases between. The CDR3 region is CASSFSGNSYEQYF. CDR3 bases: TGTGCCAGCAGCTTCTCAGGTAACTCCTACGAGCAGTACTTC.

This chain connects TRBV29-1 to TRBJ1-1; possibly TRBD1 for D (6 bases). Germline values: CDR1 SQVTM, CDR2 ANQGSEA. The V end was cut by 7 bases, the J end by 4 bases, with 16 bases between. The CDR3 is made up of 13 amino acids. The CDR3 reads CSARQAGTTEAFF. For the CDR3, the DNA is TGCAGCGCCCGACAGGCCGGGACCACTGAAGCTTTCTTT.

This chain links TRBV9 with TRBJ2-1; the match to TRBD2 covers 7 bases. Trimming cost V 5 bases and J 3 bases; bases outside gene matches: 14. Germline-derived CDR1 and CDR2 are SGDLS and YYNGEE. This CDR3 contains 17 residues. CDR3 coding DNA: TGTGCCAGCAGAACCGAACAGAGCGGGACCTACTACAATGAGCAGTTCTTC. Translating gives CASRTEQSGTYYNEQFF.

This CDR3 is CASSLERGTYEQYF. The CDR3 region has the DNA TGTGCCAGCAGCTTGGAAAGGGGTACCTACGAGCAGTACTTC. The rearrangement joins TRBV5-4 to TRBJ2-7; D might be TRBD1 (5 bases). CDR1 is SGHNT, CDR2 YYREEE, per germline (reference sequence). Trimming shortened V by 0 bases and J by 2 bases, and 9 bases separated the two germline ends. The CDR3 extends over 14 amino acids.

This clone was picked up one time. The J gene is TRBJ1-2, the V gene TRBV7-9, with 7 positions matching TRBD1. CDR1 is SEHNR, CDR2 FQNEAQ, per germline (reference sequence). J was trimmed by 4 bases and V by 4 bases; bases with no gene match: 6. This CDR3 has 14 amino acids. The CDR3 nucleotides read TGTGCCAGCAGCTCGAGGACAGGCCGCTATGGCTACACCTTC. This codes for CASSSRTGRYGYTF.

The chain joins TRBV7-6 to TRBJ2-5; D not resolved. The CDR3 is 12 amino acids. V was shortened by 5 bases and J by 1 base, with 5 bases between the two germline ends. Germline CDR1 SGHVS, CDR2 FNYEAQ. In DNA, the CDR3 is TGTGCCAGCAGCCTCCGCCAAGAGACCCAGTACTTC. Amino acids: CASSLRQETQYF. The full variable domain, rest sourced from reference TRBV7-6 and TRBJ2-5, is GAGVSQSPRYKVTKRGQDVALRCDPISGHVSLYWYRQALGQGPEFLTYFNYEAQQDKSGLPNDRFSAERPEGSISTLTIQRTEQRDSAMYRCASSLRQETQYFGPGTRLLVL.

The chain couples TRBV4-2 to TRBJ2-2, with 10 bases matching TRBD1. The V gene end was trimmed by 1 base and the J gene end by 6 bases; junction bases not matched to a gene: 2. Per the germline V gene, CDR1 is LGHNA and CDR2 is YNFKEQ. The length of the CDR3 is 15 residues. The CDR3 here is CASSQAGTGAGELFF. The DNA of the CDR3 is TGTGCCAGCAGCCAAGCAGGGACAGGGGCCGGGGAGCTGTTTTTT.